This T cell receptor beta chain was sequenced for a study of CD8+CD57+ T cells in acquired aplastic anemia. Study summary: Average DNA yield from sorted CD4+ and CD8+ cells was 3.2 ug.

Study-level findings and limits: CD8+ Simpson's diversity did not differ significantly between patients and controls.

The authors sequenced patients whose flow cytometry had shown CD8+CD57+ cell expansion. By the time of blood sampling, patients had still received no therapy. Profiling of TCR beta VDJ combinations and CDR3 sequences used genomic DNA as template. MiXCR, applied by TCRdb to the reads, yields one record per CDR3 protein. The table has fewer than 300,000 distinct CDR3 sequences, about 80% seen once. Remarks on this clonotype: Its antigen is currently unknown.

With 2 bases removed from V and 3 bases from J, the gap between germline ends came to 20 bases. Germline CDR1 SGHNT, CDR2 YYREEE (reference sequence). This CDR3 comprises 17 residues. This clonotype was sampled from a human donor with aplastic anemia. The sample was sorted CD4+, CD8+, or CD8+CD57+ T cells (not recorded which) from PBMCs. The chain is built from TRBV5-4 and TRBJ1-2; D ambiguous. The CDR3 region is CASSFTSGPSVDYGYTF. DNA for the CDR3: TGTGCCAGCAGCTTTACTAGCGGGCCCTCGGTAGACTATGGCTACACCTTC. The full variable domain, in which reference TRBV5-4 and TRBJ1-2 provide the parts outside the CDR3, is ETGVTQSPTHLIKTRGQQVTLRCSSQSGHNTVSWYQQALGQGPQFIFQYYREEENGRGNFPPRFSGLQFPNYSSELNVNALELDDSALYLCASSFTSGPSVDYGYTFGSGTRLTVV.